Listed below are T cell receptor beta chains from one sample, sequenced in a study. TCRdb reprocessed the RT-PCR reads with MiXCR, giving one entry per CDR3 protein. Of 550,000 to 750,000 distinct CDR3 sequences listed, 11% to 15% are singletons. The sequencing sample was made of memory CD4+ T cells from blood. The receptor set was obtained from a female donor in good health, serving as a healthy control. Each CDR3 is given with its conserved first and last residue. D genes are given only for firm matches. Clone sizes are given selectively: once, few, many, or a class where the clone is expanded.

>.|many|TRBV28|TRBJ1-5
CASSLGGGRQPQHF
TGTGCCAGCAGTTTAGGGGGGGGCCGTCAGCCCCAGCATTTT
>.|many|TRBV12-3/TRBV12-4|TRBJ1-5
CASTNPDQPQHF
TGTGCCAGCACCAACCCCGATCAGCCCCAGCATTTT
>TRBD1|few|TRBV6-5|TRBJ1-2
CASTTDRGNGYTF
TGTGCCAGCACGACGGACAGGGGAAATGGCTACACCTTC
>.|few|TRBV24-1|TRBJ1-2
CATSDRGRGVYGYTF
TGTGCCACCAGTGACCGGGGACGTGGGGTCTATGGCTACACCTTC
>TRBD1|.|TRBV20-1|TRBJ2-2
CSARRTGTETGELFF
TGCAGTGCTAGACGGACAGGGACCGAGACCGGGGAGCTGTTTTTT
>.|few|TRBV5-1|TRBJ2-3
CASSFAFPSTDTQYF
TGCGCCAGCAGCTTCGCGTTTCCTAGCACAGATACGCAGTATTTT
>TRBD1|few|TRBV12-3/TRBV12-4|TRBJ2-5
CASSLGERTGVPETQYF
TGTGCCAGCAGTTTGGGGGAAAGGACAGGGGTCCCCGAGACCCAGTACTTC
>TRBD1|.|TRBV7-2|TRBJ2-5
CASSLVRGPETQYF
TGTGCCAGCAGCTTAGTCAGGGGGCCAGAGACCCAGTACTTC
>TRBD1|.|TRBV20-1|TRBJ2-4
CGAKQGAVDIQYF
TGCGGTGCTAAGCAGGGGGCGGTGGACATTCAGTACTTC
>TRBD2|.|TRBV5-4|TRBJ2-3
CASSSLGLAGGGDTQYF
TGTGCCAGCAGCTCGCTTGGACTAGCGGGAGGAGGAGATACGCAGTATTTT
>TRBD1|many|TRBV10-3|TRBJ2-7
CAISPGTGGALYEQYF
TGTGCCATCAGCCCCGGGACAGGGGGCGCCTTATACGAGCAGTACTTC